This T cell receptor beta chain was profiled in a study of cytomegalovirus exposure and HLA in healthy donors. Study results and caveats: A later analysis linked a missense variant in DCLRE1C to the trimming of TCR beta V and J genes. In presence/absence analyses, roughly uniform sequencing depth across donors was assumed. Exclusion as indistinguishable affected some V segments, including TRBV6-2 and TRBV6-3.

Healthy bone marrow donors formed the donor group. On this clone itself: As yet, its antigen is unknown.

The primer mix had 60 Vbeta and 13 Jbeta primers. Sequencing used immunoSEQ multiplex PCR; TCRdb keeps in-frame clones, though not all of them. The table lists some 180,000 clones, 70% to 75% of them singletons. The CDR3 is 15 amino acids. Looked up from germline, CDR1 is SNHLY and CDR2 is FYNNEI. The V segment lost 1 base and the J segment 3 bases; nucleotides outside the gene matches: 3. The material sequenced was PBMCs. This sequence joins TRBV2 and TRBJ1-1; 9 nucleotides agree with TRBD1. This clonotype originated in a male donor in good health and CMV-seronegative. The CDR3 coding sequence is TGTGCCAGCAGTGAAGGGGACAGGGAATACACTGAAGCTTTCTTT. This sequence encodes CASSEGDREYTEAFF.